The rows below give T cell receptor beta chains drawn from one sample of a study of T-cell memory formation after mild COVID-19. TCRdb used MiXCR to reprocess the 5' RACE reads, holding one entry per CDR3 protein. The sample records approximately 300,000 distinct CDR3 sequences, less than 20% being singletons. Input material: PBMCs or a T cell subset sorted from them (not recorded which). The receptor set was obtained from a man between 18 and 29 years old who had mild COVID-19 (a few samples of this study predate the infection). Cell type and time point are not known. CDR3s leave out the opening cysteine and the closing phenylalanine or tryptophan. Each record gives: J gene, CDR3 length, V gene, CDR3 protein.

J gene: TRBJ2-2
CDR3 length: 13
V gene: TRBV15
CDR3 protein: ATSRRGGAGMELF

J gene: TRBJ1-5
CDR3 length: 13
V gene: TRBV12-3/TRBV12-4
CDR3 protein: ASRPRTGGTQPQH

J gene: TRBJ1-1
CDR3 length: 11
V gene: TRBV12-3/TRBV12-4
CDR3 protein: ASTLRPLAGAF

J gene: TRBJ2-3
CDR3 length: 13
V gene: TRBV11-2
CDR3 protein: ASSSLVGDTDTQY

J gene: TRBJ2-4
CDR3 length: 11
V gene: TRBV7-2
CDR3 protein: ASSPQRGDIQY

J gene: TRBJ1-1
CDR3 length: 13
V gene: TRBV6-5
CDR3 protein: ASSYSGSLNTEAF

J gene: TRBJ2-5
CDR3 length: 10
V gene: TRBV29-1
CDR3 protein: SVEDRGETQY

J gene: TRBJ2-5
CDR3 length: 12
V gene: TRBV6-5
CDR3 protein: ASSRNSGLETQY

J gene: TRBJ2-3
CDR3 length: 13
V gene: TRBV3-1
CDR3 protein: ASSRRNRGADTQY

J gene: TRBJ1-4
CDR3 length: 9
V gene: TRBV20-1
CDR3 protein: SASPGEKLF

J gene: TRBJ1-1
CDR3 length: 8
V gene: TRBV6-6
CDR3 protein: ASSGYVVF

J gene: TRBJ1-1
CDR3 length: 13
V gene: TRBV3-1
CDR3 protein: ASSHPGGVRTEAF

J gene: TRBJ1-1
CDR3 length: 10
V gene: TRBV12-3/TRBV12-4
CDR3 protein: ASSQDRQGFL

J gene: TRBJ2-3
CDR3 length: 15
V gene: TRBV7-2
CDR3 protein: ASSLGGYRLRTDTQY

J gene: TRBJ2-1
CDR3 length: 15
V gene: TRBV4-3
CDR3 protein: ASSQGTGGTVVNEQF

J gene: TRBJ2-2
CDR3 length: 13
V gene: TRBV6-5
CDR3 protein: ASSYRGTGGGELF